This TCR beta chain emerged from a study of tumor and adjacent non-tumor tissue in lung cancer. RNA was extracted from bulk tissue without any cell sorting. The normal lung tissue was taken more than 3 cm from the tumor edge. TCRbeta libraries were built with three rounds of nested PCR, modified from ARM-PCR. MiXCR, run by TCRdb on the multiplex PCR reads, gives a single entry per CDR3 protein. Here the sample spans 81,000 or so distinct CDR3 sequences, approximately 80% being singletons. The TCR was taken from a man aged 55-75 years with non-small cell lung cancer. Material for sequencing was distant non-tumor lung tissue.

The CDR3, as DNA: TGTGCCAGCAGTTTTAATGTCGGCGATGAGCAGTTCTTC. This translates into CASSFNVGDEQFF. The chain employs TRBV12-3 or TRBV12-4 and TRBJ2-1; D remains ambiguous. The CDR3 consists of 13 residues. V lost 3 bases to trimming and J lost 8 bases, with 11 bases between them.